This TCR beta chain was observed in a study of control samples from healthy donors and cancer patients (dated by TCRdb to the early 2020s). A distance of 28 bases separates the germline ends of V and J, which lose 0 bases and 1 base respectively. CDR1 and CDR2, per the germline V gene (reference sequence), are WNHNN and SYGVQD. The CDR3 holds 22 amino acids from the cysteine to the phenylalanine. Here the CDR3 DNA is all that survives: 66 bases in frame from base 1. Turning to this clone: It has no known antigen specificity. Per-nucleotide qualities are absent, and no much larger clonotype sits a single base away.

Preparation of the library involved the immunoSEQ multiplex PCR assay. What TCRdb holds here is the immuneACCESS table cut down to in-frame rearrangements. Part of the clones is not present; checked against another copy, under half of the missing clones reflect an unresolved V gene, and the others are unexplained. This sample holds 110,000 to 150,000 clones; about 85% were observed only once. The ten largest clonotypes hold around 8.2% of the sample. The sample taken for sequencing was blood. Recombination connected TRBV10-1 to TRBJ1-5; tentative D gene TRBD1, with 5 bases matching. This sequence was found in a young woman in good health. For the CDR3, the sequence is CASSESGGRGELGQRSNQPQHF. The bases are TGCGCCAGCAGTGAGTCGGGGGGGAGGGGTGAGTTGGGTCAAAGAAGCAATCAGCCCCAGCATTTT.